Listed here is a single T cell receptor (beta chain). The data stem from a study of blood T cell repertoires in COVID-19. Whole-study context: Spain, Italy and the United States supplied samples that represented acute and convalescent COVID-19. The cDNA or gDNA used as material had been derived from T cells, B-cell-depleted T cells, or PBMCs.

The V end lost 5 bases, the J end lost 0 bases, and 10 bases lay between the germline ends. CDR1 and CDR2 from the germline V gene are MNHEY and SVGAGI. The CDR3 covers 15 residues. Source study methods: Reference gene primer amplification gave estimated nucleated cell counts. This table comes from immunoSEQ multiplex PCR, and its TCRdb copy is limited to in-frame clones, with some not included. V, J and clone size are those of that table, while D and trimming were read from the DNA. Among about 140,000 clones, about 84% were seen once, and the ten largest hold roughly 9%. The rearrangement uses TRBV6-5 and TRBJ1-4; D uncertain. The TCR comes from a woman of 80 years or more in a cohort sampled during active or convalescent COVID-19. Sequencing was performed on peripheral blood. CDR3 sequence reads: CASSIIHATNEKLFF. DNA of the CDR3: TGTGCCAGCAGTATTATACACGCAACTAATGAAAAACTGTTTTTT.